This TCR beta chain stems from a study of T cell responses to AZD1222 COVID-19 vaccine. Study-level background: Researchers grouped second doses given at about 4 or about 12 weeks into one pool. Study outcomes and limitations: Sampled repertoires all dated from after the peak T cell response.

Sequenced by immunoSEQ multiplex PCR; TCRdb stores in-frame clones only, minus some. The sample contains approximately 190,000 clones, approximately 92% of which appear only once. This CDR3 region has 12 residues. The V end was cut by 0 bases, the J end by 12 bases, with 11 bases between. Germline loops: CDR1 GTSNPN, CDR2 SVGIG (reference sequence). Notes on this clone: The antigen is undetermined.

J is TRBJ1-4 and V is TRBV30; D unclear. The specimen comprised peripheral blood, sampled on day 0 of AZD1222 vaccination. The receptor's source is an adult in good health. The CDR3, as DNA: TGTGCCTGGAGTGTATTCCCGCGGCAACTGTTTTTT. Amino acid sequence: CAWSVFPRQLFF.